The T cell receptor (beta chain) under discussion was sequenced for a study of blood T cell repertoires in COVID-19. At the level of the study: Some COVID-19 samples were acute and others convalescent; all came from the United States, Italy and Spain. Sources were T cells, B-cell-depleted T cells, or PBMCs; the material itself was cDNA or gDNA.

The CDR3 contains 16 residues. CDR1 and CDR2 from the germline V gene are SGHTA and FQGNSA. V lost 1 base and J lost 1; bases outside the gene matches: 6. The method was immunoSEQ multiplex PCR; TCRdb's version includes in-frame clones alone and lacks a portion of them. The repertoire consists of approximately 110,000 clones, with roughly 81% occurring once and the leading ten covering 3% to 3.5%. The genes are TRBV7-2 and TRBJ1-1; TRBD1 matches at 7 bases. The clonotype was recovered from a middle-aged man with acute or convalescent COVID-19. The sequenced sample was peripheral blood. CDR3 in DNA: TGTGCCAGCAGCTTAGGTGGACAGGTTCGGAACACTGAAGCTTTCTTT. This codes for CASSLGGQVRNTEAFF.